Listed here are 13 T cell receptor beta chains from one sample, sequenced in a study of T cells in localized non-small cell lung cancer. Sequenced by immunoSEQ multiplex PCR; TCRdb stores in-frame clones only, minus some. The top ten hold more than 4% of the sample, which has 50,000 or so clones, around three quarters seen once. Sequenced here: PBMCs, sampled before any cancer treatment. The source is a woman aged 40-75 years with stage II lung adenocarcinoma.

The chain carries TRBV7-9 and TRBJ1-2, with D unresolved. This CDR3 contains 12 residues. Germline V gene lookup returns CDR1 SEHNR and CDR2 FQNEAQ (reference sequence). Trimming removed 1 base from V and 4 bases from J, with 4 bases in between. The CDR3 spells CASSLDRYGYTF. CDR3 coding DNA: TGTGCCAGCAGCTTAGACCGCTATGGCTACACCTTC.

This chain uses TRBV4-3 with TRBJ2-1, with D uncertain. The V end was cut by 0 bases, the J end by 3 bases, with 12 bases between. The length of the CDR3 is 16 residues. Germline loops: CDR1 LGHNA, CDR2 YSLEER. The CDR3 protein is CASSQDPAEIYNEQFF. CDR3 in DNA: TGCGCCAGCAGCCAAGACCCAGCCGAGATCTACAATGAGCAGTTCTTC.

Remarks on this clone: The identical CDR3 is also encoded by other nucleotide sequences in the sample. The V gene is TRBV25-1, the J gene TRBJ1-1, with a tentative D call TRBD1 (5 bases). V gave up 3 bases and J gave up 5 bases, with 16 bases separating them. The CDR3 extends over 15 amino acids. Germline-derived CDR1 and CDR2 are MGHDK and SYGVNS. The CDR3 nucleotides read TGTGCCAGCAGTGATCATCGACAGCAGAATACTGAAGCTTTCTTT. This gives the protein CASSDHRQQNTEAFF.

This CDR3 is CASSFDRGASPLHF. CDR3 DNA sequence: TGCGCCAGCAGCTTCGACAGGGGAGCTTCACCCCTCCACTTT. The chain has TRBV5-1 and TRBJ1-6; TRBD1 agrees at 8 bases. Per germline, CDR1 SGHRS and CDR2 YFSETQ. CDR3 size: 14 residues. V gave up 2 bases and J gave up 9 bases; unmatched junction bases: 4.

V is TRBV7-2 and J is TRBJ1-1; TRBD1 is a possible D gene (5 bases). This CDR3 is built from 15 residues. V lost 3 bases and J lost 6, with 17 bases in between. The germline gives CDR1 SGHTA, CDR2 FQGNSA. In nucleotides, the CDR3 is TGTGCCAGCAGCTTGAGTAGGGGAGCGAGCGCTGAAGCTTTCTTT. This codes for CASSLSRGASAEAFF.

This clone showed up just a few times. This chain connects TRBV6-6 to TRBJ2-7; 8 positions agree with TRBD1. The CDR3 totals 15 residues. Germline CDR1 reads MNHNY; CDR2 reads SVGAGI (reference sequence). Trimming cost V 8 bases and J 0 bases; bases outside gene matches: 9. CDR3 sequence: CASSEPGQDSYEQYF. The DNA for the CDR3 is TGTGCCAGCTCTGAACCGGGACAGGACTCCTACGAGCAGTACTTC.

The chain recombines TRBV19 with TRBJ1-2, with no clear D. The CDR3 totals 15 residues. The V gene lost 2 bases and the J gene lost 5 bases, with 15 bases spanning the gap. Per the germline V gene, CDR1 is LNHDA and CDR2 is SQIVND (reference sequence). This CDR3 is CASSIKTAVGYGYTF. CDR3 DNA: TGTGCCAGTAGTATAAAGACCGCCGTAGGGTATGGCTACACCTTC.

The chain employs TRBV28 and TRBJ1-2; weak D call: TRBD1 (5 bases). Trimming took 6 bases from V and 8 from J, leaving 16 bases between them. The CDR3 length is 13 residues. The germline CDR1 and CDR2 sequences are MDHEN and SYDVKM. The CDR3 DNA reads as TGTGCCAGCAGCTCACTGGGGGAAGAGGGCTACACCTTC. It is translated as CASSSLGEEGYTF.

The chain carries TRBV18 and TRBJ2-3; D remains ambiguous. V lost 9 bases and J 6 bases, leaving 16 bases between the germline ends. The CDR3 is 13 amino acids. Germline V gene data show CDR1 as KGHSH and CDR2 as LQKENI. CDR3 DNA: TGTGCCAGTTCTAGGGCCACCGGGGATACGCAGTATTTT. Its protein is CASSRATGDTQYF. Based on the CDR3 plus reference TRBV18 and TRBJ2-3, the full variable domain is NAGVMQNPRHLVRRRGQEARLRCSPMKGHSHVYWYRQLPEEGLKFMVYLQKENIIDESGMPKERFSAEFPKEGPSILRIQQVVRGDSAAYFCASSRATGDTQYFGPGTRLTVL.

This sequence joins TRBV7-3 and TRBJ1-6; D might be TRBD1 (5 bases). Per the germline V gene, CDR1 is SGHTA and CDR2 is FQGTGA. CDR3 length: 15 amino acids. V shed 6 bases and J shed 6 bases, with 15 bases lying between them. In DNA, the CDR3 is TGTGCCAGCAGTCTATCTGGGACCCGTAATTCACCCCTCCACTTT. Translated: CASSLSGTRNSPLHF.

The chain combines TRBV5-1 with TRBJ1-2; perhaps TRBD1 as D (6 bases). The CDR3 length is 15 residues. The germline V gene encodes CDR1 SGHRS and CDR2 YFSETQ. V shed 4 bases and J shed 2 bases, with 15 bases lying between them. The CDR3 sequence: CASSPGQYTNYGYTF. For the CDR3, the DNA is TGCGCCAGCAGCCCTGGACAGTACACCAACTATGGCTACACCTTC.

This clone was observed once. V and J are TRBV19 and TRBJ1-2, with D uncertain. This CDR3 has 13 amino acids. Trimming shortened V by 4 bases and J by 5 bases, and 11 bases separated the two germline ends. Per the germline V gene, CDR1 is LNHDA and CDR2 is SQIVND (reference sequence). Here the CDR3 DNA reads TGTGCCAGTAGTAAGGGCAGTTCGTATGGCTACACCTTC. Protein: CASSKGSSYGYTF.

V is TRBV2 and J is TRBJ1-4; D possibly corresponds to TRBD1 (5 bases). CDR1 and CDR2 (germline): SNHLY, FYNNEI. This CDR3 contains 14 residues. V was shortened by 3 bases and J by 4 bases, with 9 bases between the two germline ends. The CDR3 DNA follows: TGTGCCAGCAGTGACAGGGACTATAATGAAAAACTGTTTTTT. Translation: CASSDRDYNEKLFF. Supplemented by reference TRBV2 and TRBJ1-4, the full variable domain reads EPEVTQTPSHQVTQMGQEVILRCVPISNHLYFYWYRQILGQKVEFLVSFYNNEISEKSEIFDDQFSVERPDGSNFTLKIRSTKLEDSAMYFCASSDRDYNEKLFFGSGTQLSVL.